This T cell receptor beta chain was identified during a study of blood T cell repertoires in COVID-19. Study-wide context: Sites across the United States, Italy and Spain contributed samples from acute and convalescent COVID-19. The analysed material was cDNA or gDNA that came from T cells, B-cell-depleted T cells, or PBMCs.

Generated by immunoSEQ multiplex PCR, the TCRdb table keeps only in-frame clones and is missing some. The sample lists tens of thousands of clones, 65% to 85% occurring once. Per the germline V gene, CDR1 is ENHRY and CDR2 is SYGVKD. The CDR3 length is 14 residues. V shed 4 bases, J shed 9 bases, and the junction held 5 bases outside the gene matches. The sample was peripheral blood. The gene calls are TRBV10-3 and TRBJ2-2, with 10 bases identical to TRBD1. This TCR was recovered from a woman aged 55-70 years with acute or convalescent COVID-19. The CDR3 spells CAISATGGPRELFF. The CDR3 nucleotides are TGTGCCATCAGTGCGACAGGGGGCCCCCGGGAGCTGTTTTTT.